Shown below are 2 T cell receptor beta chains from a single sample sequenced in a study of OX40 agonist ivuxolimab in advanced cancers. Using immunoSEQ multiplex PCR, the repertoire was profiled, and TCRdb retains in-frame clones only, with some absent. The sample consists of 70,000 or so clones, around 88% of them appearing once. This material consisted of CD4+ or CD8+ T cells sorted from blood, taken in a trial of the OX40 agonist ivuxolimab. The receptors here all came from an adult with an advanced solid tumor such as melanoma, head and neck, liver or kidney cancer.

The gene calls are TRBV6-5 and TRBJ1-4; D unresolved. CDR1 is MNHEY, CDR2 SVGAGI, per germline. V was cut by 5 bases and J by 7 bases, with 8 bases left in between. The CDR3 totals 12 residues. The DNA of the CDR3 is TGTGCCAGCAGTGACCGCGGTGAAAAACTGTTTTTT. Translating it yields CASSDRGEKLFF.

V gene TRBV5-1 combines with J gene TRBJ2-7; 10 nucleotides align to TRBD1. Germline CDR1 and CDR2: SGHRS and YFSETQ. The V segment lost 4 bases and the J segment 2 bases; nucleotides outside the gene matches: 18. The CDR3 has 19 residues. CDR3 in DNA: TGCGCCAGCAGCCCTGTGGGGACAGGGGTTCTGAGAATCACCTACGAGCAGTACTTC. Amino acids: CASSPVGTGVLRITYEQYF.